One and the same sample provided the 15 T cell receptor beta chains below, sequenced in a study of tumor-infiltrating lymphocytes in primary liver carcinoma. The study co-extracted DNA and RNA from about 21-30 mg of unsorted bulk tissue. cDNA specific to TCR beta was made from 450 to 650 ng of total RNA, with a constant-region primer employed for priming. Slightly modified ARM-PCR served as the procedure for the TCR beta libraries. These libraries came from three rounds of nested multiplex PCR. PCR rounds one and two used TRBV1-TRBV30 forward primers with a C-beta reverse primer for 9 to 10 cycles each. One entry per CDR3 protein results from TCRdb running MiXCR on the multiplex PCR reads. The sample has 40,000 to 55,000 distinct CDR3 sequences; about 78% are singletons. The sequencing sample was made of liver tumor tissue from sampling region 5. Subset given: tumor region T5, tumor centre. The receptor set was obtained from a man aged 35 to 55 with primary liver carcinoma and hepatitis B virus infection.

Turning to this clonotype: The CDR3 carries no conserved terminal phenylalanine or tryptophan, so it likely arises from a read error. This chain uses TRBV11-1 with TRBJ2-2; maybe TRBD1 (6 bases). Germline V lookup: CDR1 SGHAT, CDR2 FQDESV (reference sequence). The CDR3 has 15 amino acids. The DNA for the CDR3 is TGCGCCGGCAGCTTAGTACAGGGAAATACCGGGGAGCTGTTTCAT. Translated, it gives CAGSLVQGNTGELFH.

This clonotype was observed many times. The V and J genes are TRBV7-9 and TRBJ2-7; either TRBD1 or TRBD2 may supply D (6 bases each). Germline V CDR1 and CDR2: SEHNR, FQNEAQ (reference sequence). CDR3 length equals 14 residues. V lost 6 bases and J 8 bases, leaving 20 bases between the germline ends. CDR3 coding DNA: TGTGCCAGCAGTTATGGCGGGACCCAGGGGAAGCAGTACTTC. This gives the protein CASSYGGTQGKQYF.

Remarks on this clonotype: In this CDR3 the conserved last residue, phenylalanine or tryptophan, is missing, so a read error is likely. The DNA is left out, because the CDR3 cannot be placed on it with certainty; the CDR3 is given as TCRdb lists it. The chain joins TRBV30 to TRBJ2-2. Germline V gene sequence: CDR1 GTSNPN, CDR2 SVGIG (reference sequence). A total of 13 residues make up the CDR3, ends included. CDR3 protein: CAWSRGTAGELLI.

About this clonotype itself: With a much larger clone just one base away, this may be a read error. The CDR3 nucleotides are TGTGCCTGGAATAGGGTAGAGAGTGAAGAACTGTTTTTT. Protein sequence: CAWNRVESEELFF. The V call is TRBV30, the J call TRBJ1-4; D is ambiguous. The CDR3 runs 13 residues. Germline V gives CDR1 GTSNPN, CDR2 SVGIG (reference sequence).

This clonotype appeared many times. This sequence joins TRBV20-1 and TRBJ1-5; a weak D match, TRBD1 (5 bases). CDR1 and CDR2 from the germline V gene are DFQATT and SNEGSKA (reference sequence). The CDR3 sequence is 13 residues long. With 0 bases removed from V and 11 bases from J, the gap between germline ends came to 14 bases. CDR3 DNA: TGCAGTGCTAGAGATTGGAGGCAAGGGGCCCAGCATTTT. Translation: CSARDWRQGAQHF.

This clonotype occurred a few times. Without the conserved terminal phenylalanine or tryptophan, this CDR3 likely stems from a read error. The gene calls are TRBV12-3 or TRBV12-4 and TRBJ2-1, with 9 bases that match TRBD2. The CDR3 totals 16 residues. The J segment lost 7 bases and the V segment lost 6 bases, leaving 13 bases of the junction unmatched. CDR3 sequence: CASSLLGCGRGNEQFC. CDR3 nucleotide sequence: TGTGCCAGCAGCCTTCTAGGGTGCGGGAGGGGAAATGAGCAGTTCTGC.

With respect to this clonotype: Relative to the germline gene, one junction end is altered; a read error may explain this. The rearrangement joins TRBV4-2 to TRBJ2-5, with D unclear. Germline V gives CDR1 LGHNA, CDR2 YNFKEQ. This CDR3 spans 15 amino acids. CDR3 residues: CASSQDLGSVETRYF. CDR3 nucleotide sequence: TGTGCCAGCAGCCAAGATCTGGGATCGGTGGAGACCCGGTACTTC.

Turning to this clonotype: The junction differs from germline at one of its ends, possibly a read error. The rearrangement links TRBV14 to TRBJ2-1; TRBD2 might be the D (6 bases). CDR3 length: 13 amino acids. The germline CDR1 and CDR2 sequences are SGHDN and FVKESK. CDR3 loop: CASSPGGGTGESF. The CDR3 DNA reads TGTGCCAGCAGCCCCGGGGGAGGAACAGGCGAGTCCTTC.

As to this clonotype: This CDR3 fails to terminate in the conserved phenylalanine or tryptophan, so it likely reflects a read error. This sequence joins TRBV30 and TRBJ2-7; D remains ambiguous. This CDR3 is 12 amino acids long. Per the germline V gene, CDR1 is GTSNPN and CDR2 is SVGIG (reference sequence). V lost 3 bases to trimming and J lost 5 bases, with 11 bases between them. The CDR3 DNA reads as TGTGCCTGGAGAACCCCCCTCAACGAGCAGTACTTA. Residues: CAWRTPLNEQYL.

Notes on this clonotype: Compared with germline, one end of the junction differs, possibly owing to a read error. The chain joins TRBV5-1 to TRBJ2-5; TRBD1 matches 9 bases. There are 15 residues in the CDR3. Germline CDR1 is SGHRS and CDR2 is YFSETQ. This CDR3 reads CASSQTGGEQETQCF. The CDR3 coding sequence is TGCGCCAGCAGCCAGACAGGGGGAGAACAAGAGACACAGTGCTTC.

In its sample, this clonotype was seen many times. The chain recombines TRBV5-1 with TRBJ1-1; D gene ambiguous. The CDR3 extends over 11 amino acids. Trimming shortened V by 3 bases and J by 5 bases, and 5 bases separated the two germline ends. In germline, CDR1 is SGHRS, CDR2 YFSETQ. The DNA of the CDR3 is TGCGCCAGCAGCTCCGAAACTGAAGCTTTCTTT. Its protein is CASSSETEAFF.

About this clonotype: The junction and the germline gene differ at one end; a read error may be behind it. In nucleotides, the CDR3 is TGTGGCAGCACCCCCGGGGGGGACTACAATGAGCAGTTCTTC. It specifies CGSTPGGDYNEQFF. The chain has TRBV9 and TRBJ2-1; 8 nucleotides align to TRBD2. CDR1 SGDLS and CDR2 YYNGEE come from the germline V gene. This CDR3 spans 14 amino acids.

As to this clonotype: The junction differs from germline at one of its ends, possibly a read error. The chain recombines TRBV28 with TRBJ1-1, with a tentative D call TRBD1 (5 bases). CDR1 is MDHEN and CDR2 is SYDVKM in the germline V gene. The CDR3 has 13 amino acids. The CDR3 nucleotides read TGTGCCAGCAGTTTGTACAGGAGCACTGAAGCTTTCTTC. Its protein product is CASSLYRSTEAFF.

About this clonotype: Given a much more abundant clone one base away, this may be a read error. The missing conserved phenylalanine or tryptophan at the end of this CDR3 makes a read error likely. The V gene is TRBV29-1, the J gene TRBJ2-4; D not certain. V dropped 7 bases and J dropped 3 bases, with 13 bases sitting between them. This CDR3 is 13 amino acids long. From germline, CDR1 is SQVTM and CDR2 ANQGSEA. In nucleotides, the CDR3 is TGCAGCGAGCTAACAGTTGACAAAAACATTCAGTACTTG. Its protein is CSELTVDKNIQYL.

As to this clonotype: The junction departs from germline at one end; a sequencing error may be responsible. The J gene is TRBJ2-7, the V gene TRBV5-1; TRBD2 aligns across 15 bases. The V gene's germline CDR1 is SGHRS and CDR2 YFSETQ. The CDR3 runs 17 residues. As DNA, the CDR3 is TGCGCCAGCAGCCGGACTAGCGGGAGGGTAGGGTCCTACGAGGAGTGCTTC. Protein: CASSRTSGRVGSYEECF.